This T cell receptor beta chain was sequenced in a study of CD8+ T cells in alopecia areata. Looking at the study overall: Tofacitinib therapy lasting 6 to 18 months was followed by 6 months off drug.

This clone was seen a handful of times. V lost 3 bases to trimming and J lost 2 bases; unmatched junction nucleotides: 3. Germline CDR1 is SGHDN and CDR2 is FVKESK. The CDR3 runs 14 residues. RNA was extracted and reverse transcribed into cDNA as the sequencing template. Produced via immunoSEQ multiplex PCR; TCRdb's table is partial and in-frame only. The data show about 220,000 clones, with about three fifths seen just once and about 1.4% held by the top ten. Treatment of the sample: oral pan-JAK inhibitor, 5-10 mg twice daily. The rearrangement uses TRBV14 and TRBJ1-1; 7 bases fit TRBD1. The material sequenced was CD4+ T cells sorted from blood, taken at week 4, from a patient treated with tofacitinib. The sequence derives from a human donor with alopecia areata. CDR3 sequence: CASSHRGTNTEAFF. In DNA, the CDR3 is TGTGCCAGCAGCCACAGGGGGACAAACACTGAAGCTTTCTTT.